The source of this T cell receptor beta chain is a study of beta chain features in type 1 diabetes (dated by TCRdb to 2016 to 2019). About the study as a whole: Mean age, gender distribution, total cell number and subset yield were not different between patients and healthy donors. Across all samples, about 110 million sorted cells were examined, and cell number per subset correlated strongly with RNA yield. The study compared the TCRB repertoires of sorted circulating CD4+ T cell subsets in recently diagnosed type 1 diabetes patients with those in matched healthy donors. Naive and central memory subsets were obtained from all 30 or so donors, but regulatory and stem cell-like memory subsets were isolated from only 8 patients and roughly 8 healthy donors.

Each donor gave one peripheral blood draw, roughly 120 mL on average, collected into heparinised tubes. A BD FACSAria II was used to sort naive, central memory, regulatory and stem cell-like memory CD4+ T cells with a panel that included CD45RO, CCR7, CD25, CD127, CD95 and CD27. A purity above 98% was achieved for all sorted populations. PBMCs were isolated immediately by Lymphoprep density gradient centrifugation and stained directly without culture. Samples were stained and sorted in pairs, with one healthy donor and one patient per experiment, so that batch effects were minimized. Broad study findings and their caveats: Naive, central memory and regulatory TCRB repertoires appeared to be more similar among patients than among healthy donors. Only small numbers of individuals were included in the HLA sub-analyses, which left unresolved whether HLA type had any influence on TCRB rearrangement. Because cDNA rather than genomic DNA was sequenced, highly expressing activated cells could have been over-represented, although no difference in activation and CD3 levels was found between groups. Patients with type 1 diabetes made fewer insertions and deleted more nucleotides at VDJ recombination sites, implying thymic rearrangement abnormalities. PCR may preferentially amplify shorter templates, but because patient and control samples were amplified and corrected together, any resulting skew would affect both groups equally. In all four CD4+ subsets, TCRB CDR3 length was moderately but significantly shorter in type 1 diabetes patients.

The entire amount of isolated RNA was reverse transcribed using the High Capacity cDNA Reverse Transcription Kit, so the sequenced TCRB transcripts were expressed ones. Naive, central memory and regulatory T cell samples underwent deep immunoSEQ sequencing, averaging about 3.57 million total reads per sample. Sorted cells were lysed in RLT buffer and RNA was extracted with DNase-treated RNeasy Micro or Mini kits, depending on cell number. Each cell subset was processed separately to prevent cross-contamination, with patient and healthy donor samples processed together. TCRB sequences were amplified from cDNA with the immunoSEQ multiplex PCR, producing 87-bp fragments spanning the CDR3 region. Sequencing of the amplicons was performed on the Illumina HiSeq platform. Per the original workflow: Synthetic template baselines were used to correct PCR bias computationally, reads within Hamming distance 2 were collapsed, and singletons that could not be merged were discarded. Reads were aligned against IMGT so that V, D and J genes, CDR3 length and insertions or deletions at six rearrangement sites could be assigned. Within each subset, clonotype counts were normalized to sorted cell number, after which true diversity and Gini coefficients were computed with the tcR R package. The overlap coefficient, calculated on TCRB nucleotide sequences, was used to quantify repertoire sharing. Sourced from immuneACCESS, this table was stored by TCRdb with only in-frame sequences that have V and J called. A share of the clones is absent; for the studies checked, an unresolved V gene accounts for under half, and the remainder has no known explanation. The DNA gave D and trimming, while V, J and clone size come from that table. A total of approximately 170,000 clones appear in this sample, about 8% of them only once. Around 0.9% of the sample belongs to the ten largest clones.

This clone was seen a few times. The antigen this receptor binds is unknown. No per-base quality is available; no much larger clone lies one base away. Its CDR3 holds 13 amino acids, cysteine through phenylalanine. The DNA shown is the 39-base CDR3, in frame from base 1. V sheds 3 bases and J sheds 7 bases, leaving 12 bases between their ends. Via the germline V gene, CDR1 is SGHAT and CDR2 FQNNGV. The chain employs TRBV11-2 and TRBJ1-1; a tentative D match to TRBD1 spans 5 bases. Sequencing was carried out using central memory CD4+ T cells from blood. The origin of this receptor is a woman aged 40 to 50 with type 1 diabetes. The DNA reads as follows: TGTGCCAGCAGCTTGTCAGGGTGGGGTGAAGCTTTCTTT. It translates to CASSLSGWGEAFF.